The next 22 T cell receptor beta chains were all read from a single sample in a study of T cells in Graves' hyperthyroidism and ophthalmopathy. Amplified TCR beta CDR3 regions derived from RNA transcripts. HTBI primers drove first-round RT-PCR of the TCR CDR3. TCRdb re-called the multiplex PCR reads through MiXCR, storing one row per CDR3 protein. The data show fewer than 750,000 distinct CDR3 sequences, roughly 15% seen once. Sample: blood. These receptors originate from a woman in her fifties or sixties with Graves' ophthalmopathy.

This clonotype appeared a few times. This chain links TRBV10-2 with TRBJ2-5; D unclear. The CDR3 loop spans 11 amino acids. Trimming removed 0 bases from V and 4 bases from J, with 0 bases in between. Germline V CDR1 and CDR2: WSHSY, SAAADI. CDR3 region: CASSESETQYF. The CDR3 region has the DNA TGCGCCAGCAGTGAGTCAGAGACCCAGTACTTC.

This clonotype was recorded many times. The CDR3 loop is CATSRLGQGTYEQYF. CDR3 bases: TGTGCCACCAGCAGACTCGGACAGGGAACCTACGAGCAGTACTTC. The chain is built from TRBV15 and TRBJ2-7; 8 bases are a match to TRBD1. The CDR3 loop spans 15 amino acids. The germline V gene encodes CDR1 LNHNV and CDR2 YYDKDF (reference sequence). Unmatched junction bases numbered 5, after V lost 2 bases and J lost 2 bases.

V gene TRBV3-1 combines with J gene TRBJ2-7; the match to TRBD2 covers 11 bases. The V gene's germline CDR1 is LGHDT and CDR2 YNNKEL (reference sequence). The CDR3 contains 16 residues. J was trimmed by 1 base and V by 1 base; bases with no gene match: 3. The CDR3 region has the DNA TGTGCCAGCAGCCAAGCGACTAGCGGGGCTTCCTACGAGCAGTACTTC. Amino acid sequence: CASSQATSGASYEQYF.

This clonotype was observed at least ten times. The rearrangement links TRBV12-3 or TRBV12-4 to TRBJ2-5; D unclear. Trimming cost V 1 base and J 5 bases, with 8 bases left between them. The CDR3 is 13 amino acids. CDR3 coding DNA: TGTGCCAGCAGTTTAGGGATTCGGGAGACCCAGTACTTC. Residues: CASSLGIRETQYF.

This clonotype was observed at least ten times. V gene TRBV7-8 combines with J gene TRBJ2-2; 11 bases map to TRBD2. CDR1 and CDR2 (germline): SGHVS, FQNEAQ. The CDR3 is 15 amino acids. Trimming at V came to 7 bases and at J to 2 bases, leaving 3 bases not matched to a gene. The chain's CDR3 is CASNRLAGNTGELFF. As DNA, the CDR3 is TGTGCCAGCAACCGACTAGCGGGAAACACCGGGGAGCTGTTTTTT.

The chain has TRBV29-1 and TRBJ2-5; 9 nucleotides line up with TRBD1. With V trimmed by 6 bases and J by 1 base, 0 bases remained unmatched. This CDR3 has 12 residues. Germline CDR1 SQVTM, CDR2 ANQGSEA. CDR3 nucleotides: TGCAGCGTGACAGGGGGCCAAGAGACCCAGTACTTC. Encoded protein: CSVTGGQETQYF. The entire variable domain, with the rest obtained from reference TRBV29-1 and TRBJ2-5, is as follows: SAVISQKPSRDICQRGTSLTIQCQVDSQVTMMFWYRQQPGQSLTLIATANQGSEATYESGFVIDKFPISRPNLTFSTLTVSNMSPEDSSIYLCSVTGGQETQYFGPGTRLLVL.

This clonotype was seen many times. The chain links TRBV28 to TRBJ2-7; 7 nucleotides agree with TRBD2. The V segment lost 2 bases and the J segment 2 bases; nucleotides outside the gene matches: 6. CDR1 and CDR2 (germline): MDHEN, SYDVKM. This CDR3 comprises 15 residues. The CDR3 DNA reads as TGTGCCAGCAGTTTACAGGGAGGGCTTACCTACGAGCAGTACTTC. It yields the protein CASSLQGGLTYEQYF. Based on the CDR3 plus reference TRBV28 and TRBJ2-7, the full variable domain is DVKVTQSSRYLVKRTGEKVFLECVQDMDHENMFWYRQDPGLGLRLIYFSYDVKMKEKGDIPEGYSVSREKKERFSLILESASTNQTSMYLCASSLQGGLTYEQYFGPGTRLTVT.

The V and J genes are TRBV20-1 and TRBJ1-5; D perhaps matches TRBD1 (5 bases). The CDR3 has 14 residues. Germline CDR1 is DFQATT and CDR2 is SNEGSKA (reference sequence). Trimming shortened V by 5 bases and J by 2 bases, and 13 bases separated the two germline ends. The CDR3 is CSAAQENGNQPQHF. As DNA, the CDR3 is TGCAGTGCTGCACAGGAGAATGGCAATCAGCCCCAGCATTTT.

This clonotype was recorded many times. This chain uses TRBV28 with TRBJ2-3, with 8 bases aligning to TRBD1. Germline loops: CDR1 MDHEN, CDR2 SYDVKM. Trimming took 2 bases from V and 6 from J; bases not matched to a gene: 7. This CDR3 has 15 residues. The CDR3 sequence is CASSLPGTGGDTQYF. Here the CDR3 DNA reads TGTGCCAGCAGTTTACCCGGGACAGGTGGGGATACGCAGTATTTT.

This clonotype appeared many times. The chain employs TRBV20-1 and TRBJ2-1, with unresolved D. Trimming shortened V by 6 bases and J by 9 bases, and 12 bases separated the two germline ends. Germline lookup yields CDR1 DFQATT and CDR2 SNEGSKA (reference sequence). This CDR3 is 11 amino acids long. The CDR3 spells CSAPVFGEQFF. DNA for the CDR3: TGCAGTGCCCCGGTTTTCGGTGAGCAGTTCTTC.

The V and J genes are TRBV24-1 and TRBJ2-5, with D perhaps TRBD1 (6 bases). Trimming shortened V by 3 bases and J by 2 bases, and 12 bases separated the two germline ends. This CDR3 comprises 15 residues. CDR1 and CDR2 (germline): KGHDR, SFDVKD. CDR3 bases: TGTGCCACCAGTGATGCCCCCAGGGGACAAGAGACCCAGTACTTC. The encoded protein is CATSDAPRGQETQYF.

This clonotype was counted many times. The chain combines TRBV30 with TRBJ2-1; TRBD2 agrees at 8 bases. V was clipped by 0 bases and J by 0 bases; unmatched bases: 1. CDR3 length: 15 residues. CDR1 is GTSNPN and CDR2 is SVGIG in the germline V gene (reference sequence). DNA for the CDR3: TGTGCCTGGAGTGTAAGCGGGAGCTCCTACAATGAGCAGTTCTTC. It codes for CAWSVSGSSYNEQFF.

This clonotype was counted a few times. The chain joins TRBV7-6 to TRBJ2-1, with 12 bases aligning to TRBD2. The CDR3 extends over 17 amino acids. V was pared by 5 bases and J by 2 bases, with 7 bases of the junction left unmatched. Germline lookup yields CDR1 SGHVS and CDR2 FNYEAQ. The CDR3 region is CASSPRTSGITYNEQFF. In DNA, the CDR3 is TGTGCCAGCAGCCCGAGGACTAGCGGGATAACCTACAATGAGCAGTTCTTC.

The gene calls are TRBV6-1 and TRBJ1-1; D unclear. Between the trimmed V and J ends, which lost 6 bases and 2 bases, there was a span of 10 bases. CDR1 is MNHNS, CDR2 SASEGT, per germline. There are 13 residues in the CDR3. The CDR3 spells CASRQTPNTEAFF. CDR3 DNA sequence: TGTGCCAGCAGGCAGACTCCAAACACTGAAGCTTTCTTT.

CDR3 amino acids: CASSPRPGTGGKHEQYF. CDR3 sequence (DNA): TGTGCCAGTAGCCCAAGGCCGGGGACAGGGGGGAAGCACGAGCAGTACTTC. The V and J genes are TRBV19 and TRBJ2-7; 11 positions match TRBD1. V lost 6 bases, J lost 5 bases, and 15 bases stayed unmatched. This CDR3 has 17 amino acids. Germline-derived CDR1 and CDR2 are LNHDA and SQIVND (reference sequence). Looking up the rest from reference TRBV19 and TRBJ2-7 gives the full variable domain: DGGITQSPKYLFRKEGQNVTLSCEQNLNHDAMYWYRQDPGQGLRLIYYSQIVNDFQKGDIAEGYSVSREKKESFPLTVTSAQKNPTAFYLCASSPRPGTGGKHEQYFGPGTRLTVT.

This clonotype was picked up many times. The CDR3 region is CASSPGPADTQYF. DNA for the CDR3: TGTGCCAGCAGCCCCGGACCCGCAGATACGCAGTATTTT. The chain uses TRBV9 and TRBJ2-3; D is ambiguous. Trimming removed 4 bases at V and 4 bases at J, with 10 bases between. The germline CDR1 and CDR2 sequences are SGDLS and YYNGEE. This CDR3 has 13 residues.

CDR3 sequence (DNA): TGTGCCAGCAGTATAACCGGGTTCTCCTACGAGCAGTACTTC. Protein: CASSITGFSYEQYF. The chain carries TRBV25-1 and TRBJ2-7; D unclear. V was shortened by 5 bases and J by 0 bases, with 11 bases between the two germline ends. The CDR3 covers 14 residues. From germline, CDR1 is MGHDK and CDR2 SYGVNS.

The chain joins TRBV28 to TRBJ1-6, with D tentatively TRBD1 (6 bases). This CDR3 is 15 amino acids long. Per germline, CDR1 MDHEN and CDR2 SYDVKM. V was pared by 4 bases and J by 5 bases, with 12 bases between. The CDR3 spells CASSSPGHHNSPLHF. CDR3 DNA: TGTGCCAGCAGTTCCCCGGGACATCATAATTCACCCCTCCACTTT.

This clonotype was detected many times. This chain connects TRBV2 to TRBJ2-1; TRBD2 aligns across 10 bases. The V and J ends lost 4 bases and 0 bases, in that order; junction bases with no gene match: 3. This CDR3 contains 16 residues. Germline lookup yields CDR1 SNHLY and CDR2 FYNNEI. CDR3 nucleotide sequence: TGTGCCAGCAGTGGTTCTAGCGGGAGCTCCTACAATGAGCAGTTCTTC. Protein: CASSGSSGSSYNEQFF.

This clonotype turned up a few times. The V and J genes are TRBV6-1 and TRBJ1-5, with D maybe TRBD1 (6 bases). CDR1 and CDR2 from the germline V gene are MNHNS and SASEGT. Between the trimmed V and J ends, which lost 5 bases and 0 bases, there was a span of 8 bases. This CDR3 region has 14 residues. The CDR3 loop reads CASSRDISNQPQHF. In DNA, the CDR3 is TGTGCCAGCAGTAGGGACATTAGCAATCAGCCCCAGCATTTT.

This clonotype has only a few counts. This chain connects TRBV9 to TRBJ2-7; D remains unclear. Trimming took 0 bases from V and 6 from J, leaving 10 bases between them. The CDR3 consists of 13 residues. CDR1 is SGDLS and CDR2 is YYNGEE in the germline V gene. CDR3 sequence: CASSVGLSGEQYF. The CDR3 DNA reads as TGTGCCAGCAGCGTAGGGTTAAGTGGCGAGCAGTACTTC.

Many counts were recorded for this clonotype. The chain carries TRBV7-2 and TRBJ2-2; 8 bases match TRBD1. The germline CDR1 and CDR2 sequences are SGHTA and FQGNSA. The trim removed 5 bases at V and 6 bases at J, leaving 2 bases unmatched. There are 13 residues in the CDR3. The CDR3 sequence: CASSQTGAGELFF. The CDR3 DNA reads as TGTGCCAGCAGCCAGACAGGGGCCGGGGAGCTGTTTTTT.